This is a list of T cell receptor beta chains from one sample in a study of PD-1 blockade in mismatch repair-deficient tumors. Method: immunoSEQ multiplex PCR; TCRdb's copy keeps in-frame clones and lacks some. The sample yields under 50,000 clones, around three quarters seen once. The material sequenced was PBMCs, taken before pembrolizumab treatment. The source is an adult with mismatch repair-deficient cancer. CDR3s include the opening cysteine and the closing phenylalanine or tryptophan. The order of the fields is V gene, clone size, D gene, J gene, CDR3 protein, CDR3 DNA. A D gene is named only where the DNA matches it firmly. Some rows have no size entry. The others give once, few or many, or a class for an expanded clone.

TRBV14	NA	NA	TRBJ2-1	CASSPHSRVSYNEQFF	TGTGCCAGCAGCCCGCATAGCAGAGTTTCTTACAATGAGCAGTTCTTC
TRBV5-1	few	NA	TRBJ2-7	CASSTGKYYEQYF	TGCGCCAGCAGCACCGGGAAATACTACGAGCAGTACTTC
TRBV11-2	NA	NA	TRBJ1-1	CASSLVAGSSEAFF	TGTGCCAGCAGCTTAGTAGCGGGTTCGTCTGAAGCTTTCTTT
TRBV18	NA	TRBD2	TRBJ2-3	CAGSPLLAEFSTDTQYF	TGTGCCGGCTCACCACTGCTAGCGGAGTTTAGCACAGATACGCAGTATTTT
TRBV7-3	NA	NA	TRBJ2-7	CASSSYGASYEQYF	TGTGCCAGCAGCTCATACGGGGCTTCCTACGAGCAGTACTTC
TRBV2	once	NA	TRBJ1-5	CASSEGGGGNQPQHF	TGTGCCAGCAGTGAAGGCGGTGGGGGCAATCAGCCCCAGCATTTT
TRBV28	few	NA	TRBJ2-1	CASKRELNEQFF	TGTGCCAGCAAGAGGGAGTTAAATGAGCAGTTCTTC
TRBV14	NA	NA	TRBJ2-7	CASSQLGVRQYF	TGTGCCAGCAGCCAGTTAGGAGTAAGGCAGTACTTC
TRBV30	NA	NA	TRBJ1-1	CAWSVRWPEAFF	TGTGCCTGGAGTGTACGGTGGCCTGAAGCTTTCTTT
TRBV5-1	NA	NA	TRBJ1-3	CASSLGQFSGNTIYF	TGCGCCAGCAGCTTGGGACAGTTCTCTGGAAACACCATATATTTT
TRBV9	NA	NA	TRBJ1-3	CASSVGHLSGNTIYF	TGTGCCAGCAGCGTAGGGCACCTCTCTGGAAACACCATATATTTT
TRBV19	NA	TRBD2	TRBJ2-3	CASSRYLAGALSSTDTQYF	TGTGCCAGTAGTAGGTACCTAGCGGGAGCACTATCTAGCACAGATACGCAGTATTTT
TRBV10-3	NA	NA	TRBJ2-3	CAISNRNEGGLITDTQYF	TGTGCCATCAGTAACCGGAACGAGGGAGGACTAATCACAGATACGCAGTATTTT
TRBV2	few	NA	TRBJ2-7	CASSDAYEQYF	TGTGCCAGCAGTGACGCCTACGAGCAGTACTTC
TRBV5-4	NA	NA	TRBJ2-5	CASSLGLQETQYF	TGTGCCAGCAGCTTGGGACTCCAAGAGACCCAGTACTTC
TRBV5-4	NA	NA	TRBJ2-5	CASSLVGQETQYF	TGTGCCAGCAGCTTGGTAGGGCAAGAGACCCAGTACTTC
TRBV7-6	NA	NA	TRBJ2-1	CASSPRLRGYDEQFF	TGTGCCAGCAGCCCCCGTCTGAGGGGGTATGATGAGCAGTTCTTC
TRBV19	NA	TRBD2	TRBJ2-1	CASRINHGLAASYNEQFF	TGTGCCAGTAGAATCAATCATGGACTAGCCGCCTCCTACAATGAGCAGTTCTTC
TRBV6-6	NA	TRBD2	TRBJ2-1	CASSYGSGRYNEQFF	TGTGCCAGCAGTTATGGCAGCGGGAGATACAATGAGCAGTTCTTC
TRBV7-9	NA	NA	TRBJ1-2	CASSLGGYGYTF	TGTGCCAGCAGCTTGGGGGGCTATGGCTACACCTTC
TRBV21-1	once	NA	TRBJ2-7	CASSSKGDYSYEQYF	TGTGCCAGCAGCTCGAAGGGGGACTACTCCTACGAGCAGTACTTC
TRBV6-1	NA	NA	TRBJ2-7	CASSEGAARPSRQQYF	TGTGCCAGCAGTGAAGGTGCGGCTAGGCCCTCTCGGCAGCAGTACTTC
TRBV9	NA	NA	TRBJ2-2	CASSRWPGERTGELFF	TGTGCCAGCAGCAGGTGGCCAGGGGAGAGGACCGGGGAGCTGTTTTTT
TRBV5-6	NA	TRBD2	TRBJ2-7	CASSQGLATYEQYF	TGTGCCAGCAGCCAAGGACTAGCTACCTACGAGCAGTACTTC
TRBV19	NA	TRBD2	TRBJ2-1	CASSGTSGRGNNEQFF	TGTGCCAGTAGCGGGACTAGCGGGAGAGGCAACAATGAGCAGTTCTTC
TRBV30	NA	NA	TRBJ2-7	CAWSVWASYEQYF	TGTGCCTGGAGCGTATGGGCATCCTACGAGCAGTACTTC
TRBV7-6	NA	TRBD1	TRBJ1-1	CASSLEGASTEAFF	TGTGCCAGCAGCTTAGAGGGGGCTAGCACTGAAGCTTTCTTT